This T cell receptor beta chain came from a study of identical twins. Unmatched junction bases numbered 10, after V lost 1 base and J lost 3 bases. CDR3 length: 19 residues. The V gene's germline CDR1 is SGHDN and CDR2 FVKESK. Using its own MiXCR run on the 5' RACE reads, TCRdb lists one record per CDR3 protein. The table lists 1.5 million to 2 million distinct CDR3 sequences, under 35% of them singletons, with 0.25% to 0.3% in the top ten. The chain couples TRBV14 to TRBJ2-1; TRBD2 matches at 12 bases. Sample: cord blood. This sequence originates from a newborn girl in good health. Here the CDR3 reads CASSQVSRSSGRDYNEQFF. CDR3 in DNA: TGTGCCAGCAGCCAAGTATCCCGGTCTAGCGGGAGGGACTACAATGAGCAGTTCTTC. The whole variable domain, remainder taken from reference TRBV14 and TRBJ2-1, is EAGVTQFPSHSVIEKGQTVTLRCDPISGHDNLYWYRRVMGKEIKFLLHFVKESKQDESGMPNNRFLAERTGGTYSTLKVQPAELEDSGVYFCASSQVSRSSGRDYNEQFFGPGTRLTVL.